The TCR beta chain described here comes from a study of blood T cell repertoires in COVID-19. Overall study context: Researchers got acute and convalescent COVID-19 samples from the United States, Italy and Spain.

The CDR3 totals 15 residues. V lost 11 bases and J 0 bases, leaving 18 bases between the germline ends. Germline CDR1 and CDR2: MDHEN and SYDVKM. Measured with immunoSEQ multiplex PCR; TCRdb has only the in-frame clones, and not every one. Here the sample spans about 200,000 clones, 90% being singletons. The chain has TRBV28 and TRBJ2-3; maybe TRBD2 (5 bases). The clonotype was recovered from a man aged 50 or older with acute or convalescent COVID-19. The specimen was peripheral blood. The CDR3 loop reads CACRTAGPSTDTQYF. The DNA for the CDR3 is TGTGCCTGCCGGACGGCGGGCCCTAGCACAGATACGCAGTATTTT.